A single sample is the source of the 18 T cell receptor beta chains below, sequenced in a study of T cells after yellow fever vaccination. TCRdb reprocessed the 5' RACE reads with MiXCR, giving one entry per CDR3 protein. The data contain around 550,000 distinct CDR3 sequences, roughly 21% of them seen just once; the ten biggest clones take up 13% to 15%. The specimen was PBMCs, collected 15 days after the yellow fever booster vaccination. These receptor sequences come from a man under 40 who received the YFV17D yellow fever vaccine.

This clonotype was counted only a few times. The rearrangement joins TRBV6-2 or TRBV6-3 to TRBJ2-7, with TRBD1 matching 11 bases. The V gene's germline CDR1 is MNHEY and CDR2 SVGEGT. Losses at the gene ends were 7 bases for V and 2 bases for J; bases not matched to a gene: 7. This CDR3 has 15 amino acids. CDR3 bases: TGTGCCAGCAATCGGGACAGGGGGACTCCCTACGAGCAGTACTTC. It codes for CASNRDRGTPYEQYF.

The sample holds a few counts of this clonotype. V gene TRBV7-9 combines with J gene TRBJ2-2; TRBD2 aligns across 7 bases. The trim removed 5 bases at V and 4 bases at J, leaving 7 bases unmatched. The CDR3 covers 15 residues. Germline V gene data show CDR1 as SEHNR and CDR2 as FQNEAQ (reference sequence). The CDR3 region is CASSGRLAGTGELFF. In DNA form, the CDR3 reads TGTGCCAGCAGCGGAAGACTAGCCGGCACCGGGGAGCTGTTTTTT. The complete variable domain, with remaining parts taken from reference TRBV7-9 and TRBJ2-2, reads DTGVSQNPRHKITKRGQNVTFRCDPISEHNRLYWYRQTLGQGPEFLTYFQNEAQLEKSRLLSDRFSAERPKGSFSTLEIQRTEQGDSAMYLCASSGRLAGTGELFFGEGSRLTVL.

The V gene is TRBV5-1, the J gene TRBJ2-3, with D unclear. Per germline, CDR1 SGHRS and CDR2 YFSETQ. Between the trimmed V and J ends, which lost 0 bases and 5 bases, there was a span of 7 bases. The CDR3 is 13 residues long. CDR3 sequence reads: CASSLASGDTQYF. CDR3 DNA: TGCGCCAGCAGCTTGGCCTCGGGAGATACGCAGTATTTT.

The genes are TRBV19 and TRBJ2-1; D gene unclear. Trimming removed 3 bases at V and 3 bases at J, with 9 bases between. The CDR3 is made up of 14 amino acids. The germline CDR1 and CDR2 sequences are LNHDA and SQIVND (reference sequence). The DNA for the CDR3 is TGTGCCAGTAGTATGGAGCTGGTCTACAATGAGCAGTTCTTC. This gives the protein CASSMELVYNEQFF.

This clonotype was picked up a small number of times. The chain has TRBV12-3 or TRBV12-4 and TRBJ2-7; 9 nucleotides match TRBD2. The CDR3 is made up of 18 amino acids. With V trimmed by 2 bases and J by 2 bases, 13 bases remained unmatched. CDR3 nucleotide sequence: TGTGCCAGCAGTTTATTCCGGGGGCTAGCGGGAAGAACCTACGAGCAGTACTTC. It yields the protein CASSLFRGLAGRTYEQYF.

This clonotype turned up a few times. The genes are TRBV7-8 and TRBJ1-5; unclear D gene. The CDR3 spans 16 residues. Between the trimmed V and J ends, which lost 1 base and 4 bases, there was a span of 14 bases. Germline V CDR1 and CDR2: SGHVS, FQNEAQ. DNA for the CDR3: TGTGCCAGCAGCTTAGTTGTGGCAAGTCAGAATCAGCCCCAGCATTTT. Its protein product is CASSLVVASQNQPQHF.

This clonotype was seen only a few times. The chain has TRBV7-9 and TRBJ2-1, with 8 bases that match TRBD2. Germline V gene data show CDR1 as SEHNR and CDR2 as FQNEAQ (reference sequence). V lost 5 bases and J lost 8; bases outside the gene matches: 8. CDR3 length: 14 amino acids. The CDR3 sequence: CASSTQAGAYEQFF. The CDR3 DNA follows: TGTGCCAGCAGCACACAAGCGGGAGCGTATGAGCAGTTCTTC.

This clonotype has more than one count but fewer than ten. V gene TRBV24-1 combines with J gene TRBJ2-7; TRBD2 is a possible D gene (5 bases). The CDR3 is 14 amino acids. Germline V gene data show CDR1 as KGHDR and CDR2 as SFDVKD. V shed 8 bases and J shed 0 bases, with 13 bases lying between them. CDR3 sequence reads: CATKEGVSSYEQYF. As DNA, the CDR3 is TGTGCCACCAAAGAGGGCGTTAGCTCCTACGAGCAGTACTTC.

The chain recombines TRBV18 with TRBJ2-7, with TRBD2 matching 8 bases. Looked up from germline, CDR1 is KGHSH and CDR2 is LQKENI. V gave up 0 bases and J gave up 2 bases; unmatched junction bases: 9. The CDR3 is made up of 17 amino acids. The CDR3 sequence is CASSPPWVAGRAYEQYF. The DNA of the CDR3 is TGTGCCAGCTCACCACCGTGGGTAGCGGGACGGGCCTACGAGCAGTACTTC.

The J gene is TRBJ2-4, the V gene TRBV6-5; TRBD2 aligns across 11 bases. Germline lookup yields CDR1 MNHEY and CDR2 SVGAGI. The CDR3 extends over 17 amino acids. Trimming at V came to 4 bases and at J to 4 bases, leaving 9 bases not matched to a gene. The CDR3 DNA reads TGTGCCAGCAGTTCGCCTTCTAGCGGGAGGAAGAAAAACATTCAGTACTTC. Translating gives CASSSPSSGRKKNIQYF.

This CDR3 is CASSQEIGNGPYEQYF. The CDR3 bases are TGTGCCAGCAGCCAAGAGATCGGGAACGGCCCCTACGAGCAGTACTTC. V usage is TRBV14 and J usage is TRBJ2-7; D might be TRBD2 (5 bases). V was pared by 0 bases and J by 2 bases, with 14 bases between. Germline loops: CDR1 SGHDN, CDR2 FVKESK. This CDR3 spans 16 amino acids. The variable domain in full, completed from reference TRBV14 and TRBJ2-7, reads EAGVTQFPSHSVIEKGQTVTLRCDPISGHDNLYWYRRVMGKEIKFLLHFVKESKQDESGMPNNRFLAERTGGTYSTLKVQPAELEDSGVYFCASSQEIGNGPYEQYFGPGTRLTVT.

The genes are TRBV25-1 and TRBJ2-7; 8 bases fit TRBD1. V was clipped by 3 bases and J by 4 bases; unmatched bases: 8. Germline loops: CDR1 MGHDK, CDR2 SYGVNS. This CDR3 contains 15 residues. The CDR3 DNA is TGTGCCAGCAGTGATTCAGGGGGCGAAAAATACGAGCAGTACTTC. It encodes CASSDSGGEKYEQYF.

This clonotype was seen a handful of times. This CDR3 reads CASSFVGLNSPLHF. As DNA, the CDR3 is TGCGCCAGCAGCTTTGTGGGACTGAATTCACCCCTCCACTTT. The chain uses TRBV5-1 and TRBJ1-6; perhaps TRBD1 as D (5 bases). Trimming took 2 bases from V and 7 from J, leaving 10 bases between them. The CDR3 is 14 residues long. The germline V gene has CDR1 SGHRS and CDR2 YFSETQ.

This clonotype showed up just a few times. The V gene is TRBV10-3, the J gene TRBJ2-2, with no clear D. The CDR3 spans 13 residues. V was cut by 6 bases and J by 0 bases, with 5 bases left in between. The germline gives CDR1 ENHRY, CDR2 SYGVKD. CDR3 in DNA: TGTGCCATCAGCTCACCGAACACCGGGGAGCTGTTTTTT. Its translation is CAISSPNTGELFF.

The J gene is TRBJ2-1, the V gene TRBV20-1; D is uncertain. Trimming took 3 bases from V and 0 from J, leaving 9 bases between them. CDR3 length equals 14 residues. The germline V gene has CDR1 DFQATT and CDR2 SNEGSKA (reference sequence). CDR3 sequence: CSASSFGSYNEQFF. The CDR3 DNA reads TGCAGTGCTAGTTCATTCGGCTCCTACAATGAGCAGTTCTTC.

V gene TRBV20-1 combines with J gene TRBJ2-2; D is uncertain. CDR3 length: 12 amino acids. V was trimmed by 1 base and J by 7 bases, leaving 7 bases between them. Germline CDR1 is DFQATT and CDR2 is SNEGSKA (reference sequence). CDR3 sequence reads: CSARGPLGELFF. The CDR3 nucleotides read TGCAGTGCTAGAGGTCCCCTCGGGGAGCTGTTTTTT.

The chain joins TRBV10-3 to TRBJ1-2, with 10 bases matching TRBD1. The V segment lost 2 bases and the J segment 2 bases; nucleotides outside the gene matches: 2. The CDR3 extends over 15 amino acids. The germline gives CDR1 ENHRY, CDR2 SYGVKD. CDR3 bases: TGTGCCATCAGTGAGGGGGGACAGGGGAACTATGGCTACACCTTC. This encodes CAISEGGQGNYGYTF.

The chain is built from TRBV20-1 and TRBJ2-1, with D possibly being TRBD2 (6 bases). With 5 bases removed from V and 2 bases from J, the gap between germline ends came to 16 bases. Germline V gives CDR1 DFQATT, CDR2 SNEGSKA (reference sequence). CDR3 length: 15 residues. The CDR3 nucleotides read TGCAGTGCTTTTCTCCCCGCTAGCGCCTACAATGAGCAGTTCTTC. This gives the protein CSAFLPASAYNEQFF.